This entry lists 10 T cell receptor beta chains sequenced from one sample in a study of blood T cell repertoires in COVID-19. Profiling relied on immunoSEQ multiplex PCR, and the TCRdb table lists in-frame clones only, not all of them. Here the sample spans 270,000 or so clones, more than 85% being singletons. Source material: PBMCs or T cells enriched from blood (not recorded which). The source of these receptors is a man in his forties who had been exposed to COVID-19.

V usage is TRBV19 and J usage is TRBJ2-2; 9 positions agree with TRBD1. The germline V gene encodes CDR1 LNHDA and CDR2 SQIVND (reference sequence). This CDR3 contains 14 residues. V dropped 8 bases and J dropped 3; count of bases not matched to a gene: 4. CDR3 protein: CASHDRGDTGELFF. CDR3 coding DNA: TGTGCCAGTCATGACAGGGGGGACACCGGGGAGCTGTTTTTT.

The chain joins TRBV19 to TRBJ2-7, with D perhaps TRBD1 (7 bases). Deletions cut 4 bases from V and 1 base from J, with 14 bases between. CDR3 length: 15 amino acids. Germline values: CDR1 LNHDA, CDR2 SQIVND (reference sequence). The CDR3 here is CASSTRQGLSYEQYF. DNA of the CDR3: TGTGCCAGTAGTACCCGACAGGGACTTTCCTACGAGCAGTACTTC.

This clone has a single count. CDR3 protein: CASSLGWGTAYTGELFF. The CDR3 bases are TGTGCCAGCAGCTTAGGGTGGGGGACAGCTTACACCGGGGAGCTGTTTTTT. This sequence joins TRBV11-3 and TRBJ2-2; TRBD1 agrees at 7 bases. V shed 1 base, J shed 3 bases, and the junction held 8 bases outside the gene matches. There are 17 residues in the CDR3. Per the germline V gene, CDR1 is SGHNT and CDR2 is YENEEA.

The chain is built from TRBV24-1 and TRBJ2-1; 11 bases match TRBD2. CDR3 length: 15 residues. V lost 2 bases, J lost 7 bases, and 3 bases stayed unmatched. Germline CDR1 and CDR2: KGHDR and SFDVKD. CDR3 in amino acids: CATSDSLAGENEQFF. In nucleotides, the CDR3 is TGTGCCACCAGTGATTCACTAGCGGGAGAGAATGAGCAGTTCTTC.

The chain couples TRBV14 to TRBJ2-7, with 14 bases fitting TRBD2. This CDR3 spans 16 amino acids. From germline, CDR1 is SGHDN and CDR2 FVKESK. Unmatched junction bases numbered 8, after V lost 4 bases and J lost 6 bases. CDR3 residues: CASSRGTSGSIGEQYF. The DNA for the CDR3 is TGTGCCAGCAGCCGTGGGACTAGCGGGAGTATAGGCGAGCAGTACTTC.

CDR3 sequence reads: CASRLTFPNQPQHF. The CDR3 DNA is TGTGCCAGCAGGTTGACATTCCCCAATCAGCCCCAGCATTTT. The chain uses TRBV28 and TRBJ1-5, with D uncertain. V was trimmed by 6 bases and J by 3 bases, leaving 12 bases between them. Germline V CDR1 and CDR2: MDHEN, SYDVKM. The CDR3 loop spans 14 amino acids. The variable domain in full, completed from reference TRBV28 and TRBJ1-5, reads DVKVTQSSRYLVKRTGEKVFLECVQDMDHENMFWYRQDPGLGLRLIYFSYDVKMKEKGDIPEGYSVSREKKERFSLILESASTNQTSMYLCASRLTFPNQPQHFGDGTRLSIL.

The CDR3 loop is CASSLDRGTQYF. CDR3 in DNA: TGTGCCAGCAGTTTAGATCGGGGGACCCAGTACTTC. The V and J genes are TRBV6-5 and TRBJ2-5; TRBD2 might be the D (5 bases). Trimming took 4 bases from V and 7 from J, leaving 10 bases between them. The CDR3 runs 12 residues. The V gene's germline CDR1 is MNHEY and CDR2 SVGAGI.

The rearrangement uses TRBV5-6 and TRBJ1-1; D ambiguous. CDR1 and CDR2 from the germline V gene are SGHDT and YYEEEE. The CDR3 totals 17 residues. The germline V and J ends were trimmed by 4 bases and 2 bases, with 21 bases remaining between them. This CDR3 is CASSPLSGRYSNTEAFF. The CDR3 coding sequence is TGTGCCAGCAGCCCCCTGAGCGGCCGATATTCTAACACTGAAGCTTTCTTT.

The chain has TRBV7-2 and TRBJ2-3; 9 bases line up with TRBD1. There are 16 residues in the CDR3. V lost 5 bases and J lost 0; bases outside the gene matches: 6. CDR1 is SGHTA, CDR2 FQGNSA, per germline. This CDR3 is CASSTGTGISTDTQYF. The DNA for the CDR3 is TGTGCCAGCAGCACGGGGACAGGGATTAGCACAGATACGCAGTATTTT.

In this sample, this clone turned up once. The chain uses TRBV30 and TRBJ2-7, with 10 positions matching TRBD2. The CDR3 consists of 16 residues. V gave up 3 bases and J gave up 3 bases; unmatched junction bases: 11. The germline gives CDR1 GTSNPN, CDR2 SVGIG (reference sequence). The CDR3 region is CAWRGKREGLNYEQYF. The CDR3 nucleotides read TGTGCCTGGAGAGGCAAGCGGGAGGGACTGAACTACGAGCAGTACTTC.